This T cell receptor beta chain was sequenced for a study of cytomegalovirus exposure and HLA in healthy donors. V was shortened by 6 bases and J by 4 bases, with 17 bases between the two germline ends. Germline CDR1 and CDR2: SQVTM and ANQGSEA. The CDR3 has 14 amino acids. Primers included in the PCR were 60 Vbeta and 13 Jbeta primers. Measured with immunoSEQ multiplex PCR; TCRdb has only the in-frame clones, and not every one. The sample consists of approximately 150,000 clones, about 75% of them appearing once. The TCR originated in a male donor in good health and CMV-seropositive. The chain joins TRBV29-1 to TRBJ2-3, with D unclear. Material: PBMCs. The DNA for the CDR3 is TGCAGCGTCGAGTCTGGGCCTCGAGCAGATACGCAGTATTTT. Its protein is CSVESGPRADTQYF.